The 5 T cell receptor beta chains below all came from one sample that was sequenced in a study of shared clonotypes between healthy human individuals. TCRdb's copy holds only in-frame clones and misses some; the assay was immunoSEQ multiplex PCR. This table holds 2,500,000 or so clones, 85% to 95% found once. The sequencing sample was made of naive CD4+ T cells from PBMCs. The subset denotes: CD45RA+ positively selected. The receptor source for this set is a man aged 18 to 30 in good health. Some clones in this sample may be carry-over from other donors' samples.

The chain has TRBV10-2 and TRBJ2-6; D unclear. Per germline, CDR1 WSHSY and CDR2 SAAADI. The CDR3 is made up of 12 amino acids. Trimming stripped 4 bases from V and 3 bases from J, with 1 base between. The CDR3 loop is CASSVGANVLTF. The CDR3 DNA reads TGCGCCAGCAGTGTTGGGGCCAACGTCCTGACTTTC.

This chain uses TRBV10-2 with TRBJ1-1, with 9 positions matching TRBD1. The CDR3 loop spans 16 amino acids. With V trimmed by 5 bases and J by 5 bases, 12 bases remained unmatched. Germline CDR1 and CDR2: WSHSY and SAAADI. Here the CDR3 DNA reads TGCGCCAGCAGTCGACAGGGGGTAGGGGAGAGGACTGAAGCTTTCTTT. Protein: CASSRQGVGERTEAFF.

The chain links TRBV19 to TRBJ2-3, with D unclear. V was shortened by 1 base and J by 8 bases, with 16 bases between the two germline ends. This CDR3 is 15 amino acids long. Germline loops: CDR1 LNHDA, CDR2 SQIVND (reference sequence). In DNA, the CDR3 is TGTGCCAGTAGTATAGGGGTCCCCCACCACGGTACGCAGTATTTT. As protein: CASSIGVPHHGTQYF.

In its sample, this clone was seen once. As DNA, the CDR3 is TGCGCCAGCAGCCAAGTTATATGGGACAGGGTGGGCGAGCAGTACTTC. Its protein product is CASSQVIWDRVGEQYF. This chain joins TRBV4-3 and TRBJ2-7, with TRBD1 matching over 9 bases. The CDR3 covers 16 residues. The trim removed 1 base at V and 6 bases at J, leaving 10 bases unmatched. The germline CDR1 and CDR2 sequences are LGHNA and YSLEER.

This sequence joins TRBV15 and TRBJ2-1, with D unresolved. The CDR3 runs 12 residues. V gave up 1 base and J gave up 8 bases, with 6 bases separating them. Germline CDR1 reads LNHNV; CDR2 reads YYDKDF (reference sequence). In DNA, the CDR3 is TGTGCCACCAGCAGAGCCCGTGATGAGCAGTTCTTC. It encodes CATSRARDEQFF.